A single sample is the source of the 27 T cell receptor beta chains below, sequenced in a study of T cell responses to AZD1222 COVID-19 vaccine. Assay: immunoSEQ multiplex PCR; the TCRdb copy retains only in-frame clones and omits some. Of over 110,000 clones listed, approximately 87% are singletons. The specimen comprised peripheral blood, sampled 28 days after the second AZD1222 dose. The receptor set was obtained from an adult who received the AZD1222 COVID-19 vaccine.

This clone was seen a single time. The chain links TRBV6-2 or TRBV6-3 to TRBJ2-1; TRBD1 or TRBD2 may be the D gene (5 bases each). Trimming took off 5 bases at V and 6 bases at J, with 11 bases between the two ends. CDR1 MNHEY and CDR2 SVGEGT come from the germline V gene. The CDR3 covers 13 residues. In DNA, the CDR3 is TGTGCCAGCAGTCGGGCTGGGGGCAATGAGCAGTTCTTC. It codes for CASSRAGGNEQFF.

The chain has TRBV6-6 and TRBJ1-2; D may be TRBD1 (5 bases). The germline V gene encodes CDR1 MNHNY and CDR2 SVGAGI (reference sequence). Trimming shortened V by 5 bases and J by 4 bases, and 20 bases separated the two germline ends. This CDR3 spans 16 amino acids. The CDR3 nucleotides read TGTGCCAGCAGTCGAAGGACATCTGATACCTTCTATGGCTACACCTTC. This gives the protein CASSRRTSDTFYGYTF.

V is TRBV19 and J is TRBJ1-2; possible D gene TRBD1, 5 bases. Trimming took off 9 bases at V and 4 bases at J, with 21 bases between the two ends. The CDR3 length is 15 residues. CDR1 and CDR2 from the germline V gene are LNHDA and SQIVND (reference sequence). The CDR3 here is CASHDSHRRTYGYTF. CDR3 coding DNA: TGTGCCAGCCATGACTCGCACAGGAGGACCTATGGCTACACCTTC.

The rearrangement uses TRBV2 and TRBJ1-5; D possibly corresponds to TRBD1 (5 bases). CDR3 size: 16 residues. From germline, CDR1 is SNHLY and CDR2 FYNNEI. Trimming stripped 7 bases from V and 3 bases from J, with 19 bases between. In DNA, the CDR3 is TGTGCCAGCACATTAACCCTTGACAGATTCAATCAGCCCCAGCATTTT. Its translation: CASTLTLDRFNQPQHF.

The rearrangement joins TRBV5-5 to TRBJ2-7; no clear D. Germline V CDR1 and CDR2: SGHKS, YYEKEE (reference sequence). V lost 3 bases to trimming and J lost 4 bases, with 5 bases between them. The CDR3 is 11 amino acids. The CDR3 sequence: CASSSQYEQYV. CDR3 bases: TGTGCCAGCAGCTCCCAATACGAGCAGTACGTC.

The chain recombines TRBV10-2 with TRBJ1-3, with 8 bases identical to TRBD1. The J segment lost 2 bases and the V segment lost 3 bases, leaving 6 bases of the junction unmatched. Germline loops: CDR1 WSHSY, CDR2 SAAADI. The CDR3 runs to 16 residues. The CDR3 DNA reads TGCGCCAGCAGTGATCAGGGGGCGACGGCTGGAAACACCATATATTTT. This translates into CASSDQGATAGNTIYF.

V gene TRBV4-3 combines with J gene TRBJ2-2; D is possibly TRBD1 or TRBD2 (5 bases each). The CDR3 extends over 16 amino acids. Deletions cut 0 bases from V and 3 bases from J, with 11 bases between. In germline, CDR1 is LGHNA, CDR2 YSLEER. The CDR3 protein is CASSQERGTDTGELFF. The CDR3 DNA reads TGCGCCAGCAGCCAAGAGCGAGGGACGGACACCGGGGAGCTGTTTTTT.

This clone was seen only once. The DNA of the CDR3 is TGTGCCAGCAGCCAAGAGGGACAGGGGGCTAGGTATGGCTACACCTTC. The encoded protein is CASSQEGQGARYGYTF. The chain carries TRBV4-2 and TRBJ1-2; 12 bases map to TRBD1. Trimming at V came to 0 bases and at J to 5 bases, leaving 4 bases not matched to a gene. CDR1 LGHNA and CDR2 YNFKEQ come from the germline V gene. This CDR3 is 16 amino acids long.

This sequence joins TRBV18 and TRBJ2-2, with D possibly TRBD2 on 5 matching bases. V lost 5 bases and J 0 bases, leaving 10 bases between the germline ends. The CDR3 covers 15 residues. Looked up from germline, CDR1 is KGHSH and CDR2 is LQKENI. The CDR3 here is CASSIGLSNTGELFF. The CDR3 DNA sequence: TGTGCCAGCTCAATAGGACTTTCGAACACCGGGGAGCTGTTTTTT.

The chain couples TRBV4-2 to TRBJ2-3; no reliable D call. The germline V gene encodes CDR1 LGHNA and CDR2 YNFKEQ. The CDR3 totals 14 residues. V was cut by 3 bases and J by 3 bases, with 10 bases left in between. Written as DNA, the CDR3 is TGTGCCAGCAGCCAGGCAGACTTTACAGATACGCAGTATTTT. Translated, it gives CASSQADFTDTQYF.

The chain employs TRBV7-8 and TRBJ2-7, with 10 bases matching TRBD2. The CDR3 is 15 residues long. The trim removed 5 bases at V and 2 bases at J, leaving 6 bases unmatched. Per the germline V gene, CDR1 is SGHVS and CDR2 is FQNEAQ. CDR3 region: CASSPSSGGTYEQYF. DNA for the CDR3: TGTGCCAGCAGCCCAAGTAGCGGGGGGACCTACGAGCAGTACTTC.

This clone was detected a few times. V and J are TRBV9 and TRBJ1-3; D is unclear. CDR1 SGDLS and CDR2 YYNGEE come from the germline V gene. This CDR3 spans 16 amino acids. V was cut by 4 bases and J by 0 bases, with 14 bases left in between. The CDR3: CASSSTDMHSGNTIYF. CDR3 DNA sequence: TGTGCCAGCAGCTCTACTGACATGCACTCTGGAAACACCATATATTTT.

The V call is TRBV2, the J call TRBJ1-1; 10 bases map to TRBD1. Germline-derived CDR1 and CDR2 are SNHLY and FYNNEI. The CDR3 runs 14 residues. V trimming: 5 bases; J trimming: 4 bases; junction bases outside the gene matches: 4. In nucleotides, the CDR3 is TGTGCCAGCAGTCCCGGGACAGGGGTCACTGAAGCTTTCTTT. It yields the protein CASSPGTGVTEAFF.

The genes are TRBV15 and TRBJ2-1; D is possibly TRBD1 (5 bases). The V gene's germline CDR1 is LNHNV and CDR2 YYDKDF (reference sequence). Trimming cost V 0 bases and J 5 bases, with 23 bases left between them. This CDR3 region has 19 residues. CDR3 region: CATSRDKYRRGRLNNEQFF. CDR3 DNA sequence: TGTGCCACCAGCAGAGATAAGTATCGTAGGGGCAGGTTAAACAATGAGCAGTTCTTC.

In this sample, this clone turned up once. The chain carries TRBV19 and TRBJ2-3; D might be TRBD2 (5 bases). Germline values: CDR1 LNHDA, CDR2 SQIVND (reference sequence). Trimming stripped 6 bases from V and 2 bases from J, with 15 bases between. The CDR3 totals 15 residues. The DNA of the CDR3 is TGTGCCAGTAGCCTCCGGGGTACAATCACAGATACGCAGTATTTT. Translation gives CASSLRGTITDTQYF.

The chain employs TRBV6-5 and TRBJ2-5; no firm D call. The CDR3 covers 12 residues. The V end was cut by 0 bases, the J end by 2 bases, with 1 base between. Germline V gene lookup returns CDR1 MNHEY and CDR2 SVGAGI. The CDR3: CASSYSQETQYF. In DNA, the CDR3 is TGTGCCAGCAGTTACTCACAAGAGACCCAGTACTTC.

V usage is TRBV11-2 and J usage is TRBJ1-2; no reliable D call. V shed 6 bases and J shed 1 base, with 12 bases lying between them. Germline values: CDR1 SGHAT, CDR2 FQNNGV. This CDR3 spans 14 amino acids. CDR3 DNA: TGTGCCAGCAGGGTGGGAGGGATTAACTATGGCTACACCTTC. Translating gives CASRVGGINYGYTF.

The CDR3 DNA follows: TGTGCCAGCAGTTTTCCGGTAAGGGGGGACACTGAAGCTTTCTTT. Encoded protein: CASSFPVRGDTEAFF. The chain couples TRBV28 to TRBJ1-1, with TRBD1 as a possible D gene (6 bases). The germline V gene encodes CDR1 MDHEN and CDR2 SYDVKM. The CDR3 is 15 amino acids. V lost 3 bases and J 3 bases, leaving 14 bases between the germline ends.

The chain has TRBV28 and TRBJ2-1; TRBD2 agrees at 7 bases. J gave up 5 bases and V 7 bases, and 5 bases lay outside the gene matches. This CDR3 is 13 amino acids long. Germline CDR1 is MDHEN and CDR2 is SYDVKM. CDR3 amino acids: CASMRGGDNEQFF. DNA of the CDR3: TGTGCCAGCATGCGTGGGGGGGACAATGAGCAGTTCTTC.

In DNA form, the CDR3 reads TGTGCCAGCCAAAAGGGGTCCCGCTCTGGGGCCAACGTCCTGACTTTC. It yields the protein CASQKGSRSGANVLTF. The chain combines TRBV7-2 with TRBJ2-6, with D perhaps matching TRBD1 (5 bases). Germline V gene data show CDR1 as SGHTA and CDR2 as FQGNSA. V was shortened by 8 bases and J by 0 bases, with 14 bases between the two germline ends. This CDR3 is 16 amino acids long. The whole variable domain, filled in from reference TRBV7-2 and TRBJ2-6, reads GAGVSQSPSNKVTEKGKDVELRCDPISGHTALYWYRQSLGQGLEFLIYFQGNSAPDKSGLPSDRFSAERTGGSVSTLTIQRTQQEDSAVYLCASQKGSRSGANVLTFGAGSRLTVL.

The V call is TRBV2, the J call TRBJ2-3; 9 bases are a match to TRBD2. The CDR3 consists of 16 residues. Germline V gene data show CDR1 as SNHLY and CDR2 as FYNNEI. J gave up 4 bases and V 5 bases, and 10 bases lay outside the gene matches. As DNA, the CDR3 is TGTGCCAGCAGTTACCTCGCGGGAGGGCCGTCAGATACGCAGTATTTT. Its protein product is CASSYLAGGPSDTQYF.

The V call is TRBV6-5, the J call TRBJ1-5, with unresolved D. The V end was cut by 7 bases, the J end by 1 base, with 14 bases between. Germline lookup yields CDR1 MNHEY and CDR2 SVGAGI. This CDR3 is built from 15 residues. The CDR3: CASINGVGSNQPQHF. The CDR3 DNA reads as TGTGCCAGCATAAATGGGGTCGGGAGCAATCAGCCCCAGCATTTT.

This chain joins TRBV27 and TRBJ1-5; 8 positions match TRBD1. Germline V gives CDR1 MNHEY, CDR2 SMNVEV (reference sequence). Unmatched junction bases numbered 4, after V lost 6 bases and J lost 6 bases. The CDR3 covers 13 residues. DNA of the CDR3: TGTGCCAGCAGACAGGGGGTTCTTCAGCCCCAGCATTTT. Translation: CASRQGVLQPQHF.

This clone was recorded only once. J is TRBJ1-3 and V is TRBV25-1, with TRBD1 identical over 9 bases. CDR1 is MGHDK, CDR2 SYGVNS, per germline. J lost 3 bases, V lost 8 bases, and 5 bases had no gene match. The CDR3 sequence is 14 residues long. This CDR3 reads CASGRTGVGNTIYF. The DNA of the CDR3 is TGTGCCAGCGGGAGGACAGGGGTTGGAAACACCATATATTTT.

The chain links TRBV9 to TRBJ1-4; 9 bases fit TRBD1. The CDR3 loop spans 15 amino acids. Germline CDR1 is SGDLS and CDR2 is YYNGEE. J lost 7 bases, V lost 4 bases, and 8 bases had no gene match. DNA for the CDR3: TGTGCCAGCAGCCCGGGGGACAGGGTTAGTGAAAAACTGTTTTTT. It translates to CASSPGDRVSEKLFF.

This sequence joins TRBV6-5 and TRBJ1-1; a weak D match, TRBD1 (6 bases). The CDR3 loop spans 13 amino acids. The V gene's germline CDR1 is MNHEY and CDR2 SVGAGI. V gave up 4 bases and J gave up 4 bases, with 10 bases separating them. The chain's CDR3 is CASSFTGPTEAFF. In nucleotides, the CDR3 is TGTGCCAGCAGTTTCACAGGGCCCACTGAAGCTTTCTTT.

V gene TRBV7-2 combines with J gene TRBJ2-3, with D hard to call. Per the germline V gene, CDR1 is SGHTA and CDR2 is FQGNSA. The CDR3 runs to 15 residues. V lost 0 bases and J 6 bases, leaving 13 bases between the germline ends. This CDR3 is CASSLAGIFSDTQYF. CDR3 DNA sequence: TGTGCCAGCAGCTTAGCGGGTATCTTCAGTGATACGCAGTATTTT.